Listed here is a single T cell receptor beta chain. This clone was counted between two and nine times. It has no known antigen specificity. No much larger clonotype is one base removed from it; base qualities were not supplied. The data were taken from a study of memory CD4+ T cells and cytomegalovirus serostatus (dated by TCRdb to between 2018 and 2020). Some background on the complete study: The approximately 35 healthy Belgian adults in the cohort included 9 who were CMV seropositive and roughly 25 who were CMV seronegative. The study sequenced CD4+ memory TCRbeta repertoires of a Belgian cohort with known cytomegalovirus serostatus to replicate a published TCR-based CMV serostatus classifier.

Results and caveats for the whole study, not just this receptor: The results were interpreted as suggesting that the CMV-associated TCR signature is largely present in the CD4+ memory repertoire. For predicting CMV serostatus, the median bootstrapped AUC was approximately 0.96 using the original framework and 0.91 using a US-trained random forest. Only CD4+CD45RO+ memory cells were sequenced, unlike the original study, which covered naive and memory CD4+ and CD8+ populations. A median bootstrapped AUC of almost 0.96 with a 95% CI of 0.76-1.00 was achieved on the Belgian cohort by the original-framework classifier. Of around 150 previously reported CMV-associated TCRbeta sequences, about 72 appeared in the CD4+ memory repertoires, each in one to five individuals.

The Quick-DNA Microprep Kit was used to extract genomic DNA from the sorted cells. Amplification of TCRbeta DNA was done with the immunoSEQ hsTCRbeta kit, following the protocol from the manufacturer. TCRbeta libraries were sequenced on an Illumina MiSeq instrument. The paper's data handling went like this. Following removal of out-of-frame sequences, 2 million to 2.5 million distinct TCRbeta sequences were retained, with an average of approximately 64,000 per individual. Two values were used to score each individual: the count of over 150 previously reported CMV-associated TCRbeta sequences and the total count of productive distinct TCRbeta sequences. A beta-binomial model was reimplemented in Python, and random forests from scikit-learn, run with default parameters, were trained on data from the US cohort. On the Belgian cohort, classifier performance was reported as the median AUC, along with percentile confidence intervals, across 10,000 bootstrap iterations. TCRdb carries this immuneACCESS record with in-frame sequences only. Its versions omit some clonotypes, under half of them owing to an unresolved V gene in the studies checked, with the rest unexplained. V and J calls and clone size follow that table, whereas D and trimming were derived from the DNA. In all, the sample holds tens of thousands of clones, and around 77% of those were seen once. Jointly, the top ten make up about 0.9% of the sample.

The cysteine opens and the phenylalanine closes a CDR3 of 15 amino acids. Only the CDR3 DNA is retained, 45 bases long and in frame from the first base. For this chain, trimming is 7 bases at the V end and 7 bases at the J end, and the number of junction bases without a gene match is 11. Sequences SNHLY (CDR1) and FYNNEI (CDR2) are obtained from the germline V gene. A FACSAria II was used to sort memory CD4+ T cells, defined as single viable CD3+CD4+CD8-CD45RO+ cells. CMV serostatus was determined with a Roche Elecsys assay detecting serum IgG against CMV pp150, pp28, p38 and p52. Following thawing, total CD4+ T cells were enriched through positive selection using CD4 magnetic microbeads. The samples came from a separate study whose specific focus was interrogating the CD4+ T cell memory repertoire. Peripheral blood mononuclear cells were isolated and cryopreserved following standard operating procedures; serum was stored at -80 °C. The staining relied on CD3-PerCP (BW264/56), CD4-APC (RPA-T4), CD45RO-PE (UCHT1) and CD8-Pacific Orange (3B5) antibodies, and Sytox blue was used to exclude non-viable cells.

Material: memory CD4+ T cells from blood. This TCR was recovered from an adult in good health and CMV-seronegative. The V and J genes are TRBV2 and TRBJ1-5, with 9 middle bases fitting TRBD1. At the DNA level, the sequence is TGTGCCAGCACCGGGACAGGGAGTGGTAGGCAGCCCCAGCATTTT. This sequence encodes CASTGTGSGRQPQHF.